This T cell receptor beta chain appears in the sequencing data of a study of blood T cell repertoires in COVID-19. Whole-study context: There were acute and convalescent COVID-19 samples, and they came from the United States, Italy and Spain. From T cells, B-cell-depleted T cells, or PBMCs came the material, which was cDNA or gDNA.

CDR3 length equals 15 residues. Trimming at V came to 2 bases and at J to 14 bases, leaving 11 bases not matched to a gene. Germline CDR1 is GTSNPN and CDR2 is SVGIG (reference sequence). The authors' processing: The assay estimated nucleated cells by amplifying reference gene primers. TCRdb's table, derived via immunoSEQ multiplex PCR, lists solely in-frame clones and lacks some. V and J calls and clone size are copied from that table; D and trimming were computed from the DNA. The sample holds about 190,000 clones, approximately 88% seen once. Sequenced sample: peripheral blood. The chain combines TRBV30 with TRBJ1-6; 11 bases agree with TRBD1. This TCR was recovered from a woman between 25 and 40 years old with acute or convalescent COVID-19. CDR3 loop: CAWSQAGQGDRALHF. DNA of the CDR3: TGTGCCTGGAGTCAAGCGGGACAGGGGGATCGGGCCCTCCACTTT.